These 20 T cell receptor beta chains came from one sample sequenced in a study of blood T cell repertoires in COVID-19. Repertoires were generated with immunoSEQ multiplex PCR, while TCRdb's copy carries only in-frame clones and drops some. The table includes about 97,000 clones, approximately 87% detected once. The sequenced material came from peripheral blood. The receptors here all came from a human donor in a cohort sampled during active COVID-19.

J is TRBJ1-1 and V is TRBV5-5; perhaps TRBD1 as D (6 bases). Per the germline V gene, CDR1 is SGHKS and CDR2 is YYEKEE (reference sequence). The CDR3 runs to 13 residues. With 0 bases removed from V and 3 bases from J, the gap between germline ends came to 6 bases. DNA for the CDR3: TGTGCCAGCAGCTTGGACAGGGACACTGAAGCTTTCTTT. Its translation is CASSLDRDTEAFF.

This clone came up a few times. V usage is TRBV10-1 and J usage is TRBJ1-1; D may be TRBD1 (6 bases). The V end was cut by 6 bases, the J end by 2 bases, with 16 bases between. The CDR3 has 15 residues. Germline loops: CDR1 WNHNN, CDR2 SYGVQD (reference sequence). CDR3 sequence: CASSKPGHLNTEAFF. The CDR3 DNA follows: TGCGCCAGCAGCAAGCCGGGACACTTAAACACTGAAGCTTTCTTT.

The table lists this clone with a count of one. This sequence joins TRBV18 and TRBJ2-1, with 9 bases fitting TRBD1. Germline CDR1 reads KGHSH; CDR2 reads LQKENI. The ends lost 5 bases at V and 4 bases at J; junction bases unmatched: 9. CDR3 length: 16 amino acids. CDR3 protein: CASSTLGQGAYNEQFF. The CDR3 nucleotides are TGTGCCAGCTCAACCCTGGGACAGGGAGCTTACAATGAGCAGTTCTTC.

This chain joins TRBV30 and TRBJ2-7, with 9 positions matching TRBD2. The germline CDR1 and CDR2 sequences are GTSNPN and SVGIG (reference sequence). J was trimmed by 3 bases and V by 4 bases; bases with no gene match: 10. The CDR3 extends over 15 amino acids. The DNA of the CDR3 is TGTGCCTGGAAGCCTAGCGGGAACCTACACTACGAGCAGTACTTC. It is translated as CAWKPSGNLHYEQYF.

The chain combines TRBV7-2 with TRBJ1-5, with D possibly TRBD1 on 6 matching bases. This CDR3 spans 14 amino acids. V gave up 1 base and J gave up 6 bases, with 10 bases separating them. Germline V gene lookup returns CDR1 SGHTA and CDR2 FQGNSA. In nucleotides, the CDR3 is TGTGCCAGCAGCTTAGTCCAGGGGATTCAGCCCCAGCATTTT. Translation gives CASSLVQGIQPQHF.

V gene TRBV30 combines with J gene TRBJ2-2; 8 nucleotides agree with TRBD1. The length of the CDR3 is 14 residues. V shed 7 bases, J shed 3 bases, and the junction held 7 bases outside the gene matches. CDR1 GTSNPN and CDR2 SVGIG come from the germline V gene (reference sequence). CDR3 in DNA: TGTGCCTCTGGACAGGGACGTCACACCGGGGAGCTGTTTTTT. It encodes CASGQGRHTGELFF.

J is TRBJ1-1 and V is TRBV11-3; D ambiguous. This CDR3 has 13 residues. Germline lookup yields CDR1 SGHNT and CDR2 YENEEA. Trimming cost V 5 bases and J 1 base, with 8 bases left between them. In DNA form, the CDR3 reads TGTGCCAGCAGCCCGAGTGCGAACACTGAAGCTTTCTTT. Translating it yields CASSPSANTEAFF.

The chain carries TRBV28 and TRBJ1-1, with D perhaps matching TRBD1 (6 bases). The V end lost 1 base, the J end lost 11 bases, and 11 bases lay between the germline ends. This CDR3 region has 12 residues. Germline-derived CDR1 and CDR2 are MDHEN and SYDVKM. The chain's CDR3 is CASSLYGQPAFF. The CDR3 nucleotides read TGTGCCAGCAGTTTATACGGACAGCCCGCTTTCTTT.

CDR3 amino acids: CASSVTGRIQEQYF. Written as DNA, the CDR3 is TGTGCCAGCAGCGTGACAGGGAGGATTCAAGAGCAGTACTTC. V gene TRBV2 combines with J gene TRBJ2-7, with D possibly matching TRBD1 (7 bases). The CDR3 is 14 residues long. Germline assignment: CDR1 SNHLY and CDR2 FYNNEI. Trimming left V 6 bases short and J 7 bases short, with 19 bases between.

V gene TRBV12-3 or TRBV12-4 combines with J gene TRBJ1-6; 8 nucleotides match TRBD1. The CDR3 has 12 amino acids. Trimming took 5 bases from V and 9 from J; bases not matched to a gene: 0. The CDR3 DNA sequence: TGTGCCAGCAGTACAGGGGGTTCACCCCTCCACTTT. It yields the protein CASSTGGSPLHF.

The chain carries TRBV6-5 and TRBJ1-5, with 7 bases lining up with TRBD1. The CDR3 consists of 13 residues. V gave up 7 bases and J gave up 5 bases; unmatched junction bases: 5. Germline V CDR1 and CDR2: MNHEY, SVGAGI. CDR3 sequence reads: CASKGQEYQPQHF. The CDR3 nucleotides are TGTGCCAGCAAAGGACAGGAATATCAGCCCCAGCATTTT.

This chain links TRBV5-1 with TRBJ2-3; 13 bases agree with TRBD2. The CDR3 totals 15 residues. V shed 7 bases and J 5 bases; nucleotides not matched to a gene: 7. The germline V gene encodes CDR1 SGHRS and CDR2 YFSETQ. The CDR3 DNA is TGCGCCAGCGCACTAGCGGGGGGGCAAATAGATACGCAGTATTTT. This encodes CASALAGGQIDTQYF.

This rearrangement joins TRBV10-1 to TRBJ1-1; D is undetermined. V was cut by 0 bases and J by 3 bases, with 5 bases left in between. The length of the CDR3 is 13 residues. Germline V gene lookup returns CDR1 WNHNN and CDR2 SYGVQD (reference sequence). The CDR3 loop reads CASSESQYTEAFF. CDR3 DNA: TGCGCCAGCAGTGAGTCCCAGTACACTGAAGCTTTCTTT.

J is TRBJ2-2 and V is TRBV18; 9 nucleotides align to TRBD1. With 5 bases clipped from V and 4 bases from J, the junction kept 5 bases outside the gene matches. The CDR3 is 15 residues long. CDR1 is KGHSH, CDR2 LQKENI, per germline. CDR3 amino acids: CASSVGQGGTGELFF. CDR3 coding DNA: TGTGCCAGCTCAGTGGGACAGGGAGGCACCGGGGAGCTGTTTTTT.

In this sample, this clone turned up once. The chain combines TRBV6-5 with TRBJ1-2; D not resolved. Trimming removed 2 bases from V and 8 bases from J, with 9 bases in between. The germline gives CDR1 MNHEY, CDR2 SVGAGI. The CDR3 totals 12 residues. The chain's CDR3 is CASSYGGWGYTF. The DNA for the CDR3 is TGTGCCAGCAGTTACGGTGGCTGGGGCTACACCTTC.

This clone occurred a few times. V is TRBV7-9 and J is TRBJ2-2, with 9 bases aligning to TRBD1. V shed 5 bases and J 3 bases; nucleotides not matched to a gene: 4. The CDR3 loop spans 15 amino acids. The germline V gene encodes CDR1 SEHNR and CDR2 FQNEAQ (reference sequence). CDR3 residues: CASSRTGVDTGELFF. CDR3 DNA: TGTGCCAGCAGCAGGACAGGGGTGGACACCGGGGAGCTGTTTTTT.

This sequence joins TRBV9 and TRBJ2-1; 7 nucleotides align to TRBD2. Germline CDR1 is SGDLS and CDR2 is YYNGEE. The CDR3 consists of 15 residues. The V segment lost 0 bases and the J segment 4 bases; nucleotides outside the gene matches: 4. CDR3 sequence reads: CASSVGLAEYNEQFF. For the CDR3, the DNA is TGTGCCAGCAGCGTAGGGCTAGCGGAATACAATGAGCAGTTCTTC.

The V call is TRBV6-2 or TRBV6-3, the J call TRBJ2-5; the match to TRBD1 covers 7 bases. The CDR3 is 17 amino acids. V trimming: 6 bases; J trimming: 0 bases; junction bases outside the gene matches: 13. The germline V gene has CDR1 MNHEY and CDR2 SVGEGT. The CDR3 loop reads CASSLGTGVAYQETQYF. Here the CDR3 DNA reads TGTGCCAGCAGCTTGGGAACAGGGGTGGCGTACCAAGAGACCCAGTACTTC.

This clone appeared a single time. The chain recombines TRBV29-1 with TRBJ1-1; D gene unclear. The CDR3 is made up of 14 amino acids. The germline CDR1 and CDR2 sequences are SQVTM and ANQGSEA. V was cut by 0 bases and J by 5 bases, with 13 bases left in between. The CDR3 region has the DNA TGCAGCGTTGAAGATCTTTACAGTGGGACTGAAGCTTTCTTT. Translated: CSVEDLYSGTEAFF.

This chain links TRBV5-6 with TRBJ2-7, with 9 bases matching TRBD1. V lost 4 bases, J lost 3 bases, and 8 bases stayed unmatched. The CDR3 contains 15 residues. Germline V lookup: CDR1 SGHDT, CDR2 YYEEEE. CDR3 sequence: CASSPQGQGRYEQYF. The CDR3 region has the DNA TGTGCCAGCAGCCCCCAGGGACAGGGCCGCTACGAGCAGTACTTC. Full variable domain (rest looked up from reference TRBV5-6 and TRBJ2-7): DAGVTQSPTHLIKTRGQQVTLRCSPKSGHDTVSWYQQALGQGPQFIFQYYEEEERQRGNFPDRFSGHQFPNYSSELNVNALLLGDSALYLCASSPQGQGRYEQYFGPGTRLTVT.